The clone carrying this TCR beta chain came up many times. Its antigen is unknown. This record belongs to a study of neurological immune-mediated disorders. For the study at large: The 35 or so multiple sclerosis patients comprised about 30 relapsing-remitting and 3 secondary progressive cases.

MiXCR, applied by TCRdb to the 5' RACE reads, yields one record per CDR3 protein. The sample holds 55,000 to 70,000 distinct CDR3 sequences, roughly 5% seen once. Notes on the study in general: Phylogenetic grouping put 18 of 34 multiple sclerosis patients' repertoires into one related-CDR3 cluster, a possible signature. Subjects shared no identical expanded-clone CDR3 amino acid sequences, suggesting private TCR-beta repertoires in all groups.

Sequencing was done on a sample of PBMCs. This TCR was recovered from a human donor with multiple sclerosis. The donor label of this sample is uncertain.

CDR3 sequence (DNA): TGCGCCAGCAGCTTGACCCCGGGACAGGGGGCTTCTGGAAACACCATATATTTT. It codes for CASSLTPGQGASGNTIYF. This chain joins TRBV5-1 and TRBJ1-3, with 12 bases identical to TRBD1. Losses at the gene ends were 1 base for V and 1 base for J; bases not matched to a gene: 6. There are 18 residues in the CDR3. CDR1 is SGHRS, CDR2 YFSETQ, per germline. Using reference TRBV5-1 and TRBJ1-3 for the parts outside the CDR3, the full variable domain is KAGVTQTPRYLIKTRGQQVTLSCSPISGHRSVSWYQQTPGQGLQFLFEYFSETQRNKGNFPGRFSGRQFSNSRSEMNVSTLELGDSALYLCASSLTPGQGASGNTIYFGEGSWLTVV.